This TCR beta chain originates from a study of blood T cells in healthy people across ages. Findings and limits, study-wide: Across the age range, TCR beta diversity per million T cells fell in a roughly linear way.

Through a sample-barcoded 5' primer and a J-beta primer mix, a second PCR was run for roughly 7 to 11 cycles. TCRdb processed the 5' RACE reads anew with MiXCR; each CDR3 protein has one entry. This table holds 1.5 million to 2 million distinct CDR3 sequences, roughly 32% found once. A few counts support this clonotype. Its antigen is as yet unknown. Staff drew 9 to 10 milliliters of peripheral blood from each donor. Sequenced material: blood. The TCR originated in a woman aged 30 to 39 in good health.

The CDR3 loop is CASTLEGVPSTDTQYF. CDR3 in DNA: TGTGCCAGCACCCTGGAGGGCGTTCCTAGCACAGATACGCAGTATTTT. The chain employs TRBV2 and TRBJ2-3; possibly TRBD2 for D (6 bases). Between the trimmed V and J ends, which lost 7 bases and 0 bases, there was a span of 17 bases. Germline CDR1 and CDR2: SNHLY and FYNNEI. The CDR3 extends over 16 amino acids. The whole variable domain, remainder taken from reference TRBV2 and TRBJ2-3, is EPEVTQTPSHQVTQMGQEVILRCVPISNHLYFYWYRQILGQKVEFLVSFYNNEISEKSEIFDDQFSVERPDGSNFTLKIRSTKLEDSAMYFCASTLEGVPSTDTQYFGPGTRLTVL.